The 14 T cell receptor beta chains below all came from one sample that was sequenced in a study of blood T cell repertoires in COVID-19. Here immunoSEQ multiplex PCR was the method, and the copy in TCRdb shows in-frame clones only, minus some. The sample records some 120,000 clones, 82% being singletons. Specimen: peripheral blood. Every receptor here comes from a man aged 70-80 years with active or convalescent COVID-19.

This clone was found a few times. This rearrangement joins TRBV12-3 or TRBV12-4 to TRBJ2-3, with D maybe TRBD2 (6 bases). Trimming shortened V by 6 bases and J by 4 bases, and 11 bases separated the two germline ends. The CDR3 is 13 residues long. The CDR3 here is CASSWGDPDTQYF. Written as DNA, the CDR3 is TGTGCCAGCAGCTGGGGGGACCCAGATACGCAGTATTTT.

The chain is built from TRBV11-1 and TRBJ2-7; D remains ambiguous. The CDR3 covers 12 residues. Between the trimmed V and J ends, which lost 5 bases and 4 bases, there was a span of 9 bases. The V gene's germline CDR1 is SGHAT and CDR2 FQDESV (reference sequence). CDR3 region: CASSAAGYEQYF. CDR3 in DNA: TGTGCCAGCAGCGCCGCCGGGTACGAGCAGTACTTC.

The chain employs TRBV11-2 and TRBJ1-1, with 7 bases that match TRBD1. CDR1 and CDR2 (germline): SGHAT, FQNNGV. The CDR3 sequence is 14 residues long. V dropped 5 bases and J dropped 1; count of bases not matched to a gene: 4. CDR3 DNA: TGTGCCAGCAGCACCCGGACAGGGAACACTGAAGCTTTCTTT. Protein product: CASSTRTGNTEAFF.

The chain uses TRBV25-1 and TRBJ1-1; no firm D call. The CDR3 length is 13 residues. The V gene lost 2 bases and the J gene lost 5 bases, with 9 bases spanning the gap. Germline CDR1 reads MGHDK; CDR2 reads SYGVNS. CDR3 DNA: TGTGCCAGCAGTGAACAGGATACTACTGAAGCTTTCTTT. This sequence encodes CASSEQDTTEAFF.

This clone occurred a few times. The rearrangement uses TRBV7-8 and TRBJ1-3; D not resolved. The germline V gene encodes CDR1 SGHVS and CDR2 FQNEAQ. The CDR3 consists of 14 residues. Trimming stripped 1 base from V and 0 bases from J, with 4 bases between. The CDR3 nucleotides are TGTGCCAGCAGCTTAGGGCACTCTGGAAACACCATATATTTT. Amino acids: CASSLGHSGNTIYF. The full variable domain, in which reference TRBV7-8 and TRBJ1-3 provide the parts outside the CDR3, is GAGVSQSPRYKVAKRGQDVALRCDPISGHVSLFWYQQALGQGPEFLTYFQNEAQLDKSGLPSDRFFAERPEGSVSTLKIQRTQQEDSAVYLCASSLGHSGNTIYFGEGSWLTVV.

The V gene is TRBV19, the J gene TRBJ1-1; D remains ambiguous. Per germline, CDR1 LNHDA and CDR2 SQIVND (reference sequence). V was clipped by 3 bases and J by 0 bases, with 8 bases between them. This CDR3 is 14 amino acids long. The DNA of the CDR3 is TGTGCCAGTAGTATGAGGGCAATGAACACTGAAGCTTTCTTT. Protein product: CASSMRAMNTEAFF.

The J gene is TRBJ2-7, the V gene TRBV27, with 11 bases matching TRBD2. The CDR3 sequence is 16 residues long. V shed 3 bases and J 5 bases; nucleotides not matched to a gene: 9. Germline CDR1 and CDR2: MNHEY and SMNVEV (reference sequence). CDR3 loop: CASSFSGTSGRNEQYF. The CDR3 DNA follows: TGTGCCAGCAGTTTCTCCGGGACTAGCGGTAGAAACGAGCAGTACTTC.

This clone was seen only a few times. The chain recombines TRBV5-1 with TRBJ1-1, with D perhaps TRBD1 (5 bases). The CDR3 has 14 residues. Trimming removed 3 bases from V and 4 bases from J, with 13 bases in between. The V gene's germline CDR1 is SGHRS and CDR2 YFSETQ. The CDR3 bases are TGCGCCAGCAGCTCATCAGGGTTTTCCACTGAAGCTTTCTTT. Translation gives CASSSSGFSTEAFF.

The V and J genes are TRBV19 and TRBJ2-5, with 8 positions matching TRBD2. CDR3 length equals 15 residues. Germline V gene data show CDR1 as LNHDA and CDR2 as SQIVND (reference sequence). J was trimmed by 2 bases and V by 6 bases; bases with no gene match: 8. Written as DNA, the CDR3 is TGTGCCAGTAGCCCTGGAGCGGGAGCACAAGAGACCCAGTACTTC. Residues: CASSPGAGAQETQYF.

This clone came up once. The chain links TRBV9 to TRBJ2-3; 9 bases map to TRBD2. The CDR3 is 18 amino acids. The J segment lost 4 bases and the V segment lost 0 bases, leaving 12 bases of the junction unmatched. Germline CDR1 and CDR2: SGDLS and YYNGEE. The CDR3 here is CASSVGRNRRGGPDTQYF. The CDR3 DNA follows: TGTGCCAGCAGCGTAGGCAGAAACAGGCGGGGGGGCCCAGATACGCAGTATTTT. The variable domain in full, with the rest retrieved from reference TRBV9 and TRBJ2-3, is DSGVTQTPKHLITATGQRVTLRCSPRSGDLSVYWYQQSLDQGLQFLIQYYNGEERAKGNILERFSAQQFPDLHSELNLSSLELGDSALYFCASSVGRNRRGGPDTQYFGPGTRLTVL.

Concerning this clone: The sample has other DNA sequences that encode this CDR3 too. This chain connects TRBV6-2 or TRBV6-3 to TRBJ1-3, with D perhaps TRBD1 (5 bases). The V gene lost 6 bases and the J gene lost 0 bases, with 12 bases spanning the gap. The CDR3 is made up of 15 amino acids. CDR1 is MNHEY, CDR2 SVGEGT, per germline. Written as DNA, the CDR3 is TGTGCCAGCAGCCCAACAGGAACCTCTGGAAACACCATATATTTT. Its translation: CASSPTGTSGNTIYF.

The DNA of the CDR3 is TGTGCCAGCAGCGAACGGGACAGGGATTTGTACGAGCAGTACTTC. It translates to CASSERDRDLYEQYF. The chain combines TRBV7-6 with TRBJ2-7; TRBD1 aligns across 9 bases. The CDR3 extends over 15 amino acids. In germline, CDR1 is SGHVS, CDR2 FNYEAQ. V shed 5 bases and J 4 bases; nucleotides not matched to a gene: 9.

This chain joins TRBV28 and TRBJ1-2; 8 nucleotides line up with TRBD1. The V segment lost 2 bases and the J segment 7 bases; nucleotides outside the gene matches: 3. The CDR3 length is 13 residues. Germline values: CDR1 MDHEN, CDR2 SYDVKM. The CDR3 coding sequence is TGTGCCAGCAGTTTAGACAGGGGTGTTGGCTACACCTTC. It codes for CASSLDRGVGYTF.

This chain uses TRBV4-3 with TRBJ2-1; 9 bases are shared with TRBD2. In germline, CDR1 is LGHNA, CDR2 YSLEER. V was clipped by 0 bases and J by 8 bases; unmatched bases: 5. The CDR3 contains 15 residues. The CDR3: CASSQDGGRADEQFF. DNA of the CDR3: TGCGCCAGCAGCCAAGATGGCGGGAGGGCAGATGAGCAGTTCTTC.